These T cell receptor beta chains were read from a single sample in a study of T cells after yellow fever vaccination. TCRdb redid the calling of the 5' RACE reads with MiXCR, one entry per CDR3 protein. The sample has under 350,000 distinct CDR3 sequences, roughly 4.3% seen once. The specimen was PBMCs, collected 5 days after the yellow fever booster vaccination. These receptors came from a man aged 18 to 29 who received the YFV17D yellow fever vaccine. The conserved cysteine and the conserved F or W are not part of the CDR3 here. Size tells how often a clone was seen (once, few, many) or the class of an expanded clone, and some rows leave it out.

CDR3: ASSGGGHGLEKLF
J: TRBJ1-4
size: few
V: TRBV5-1

CDR3: ASREVGLWTEAF
J: TRBJ1-1
size: NA
V: TRBV6-5

CDR3: ASSLVPGDQPQH
J: TRBJ1-5
size: few
V: TRBV5-1

CDR3: ASSYSKFGGPRV
J: TRBJ2-1
size: few
V: TRBV6-5

CDR3: ASSSPGTGSGYT
J: TRBJ1-2
size: few
V: TRBV6-2/TRBV6-3

CDR3: ASSLFGDSNQPQH
J: TRBJ1-5
size: many
V: TRBV5-1

CDR3: SVEQGYSYT
J: TRBJ1-2
size: once
V: TRBV29-1

CDR3: ASSLGRPPGGELF
J: TRBJ2-2
size: NA
V: TRBV7-3

CDR3: ASSVKASSGAETQY
J: TRBJ2-5
size: few
V: TRBV9

CDR3: ASSHRRGSSGNTIY
J: TRBJ1-3
size: many
V: TRBV14

CDR3: ASSLGGQGGFNEQF
J: TRBJ2-1
size: few
V: TRBV5-4

CDR3: ATSRQDRENTQY
J: TRBJ2-3
size: many
V: TRBV15

CDR3: ASSRSGAVEKLF
J: TRBJ1-4
size: few
V: TRBV4-2

CDR3: SVVRAGNTIY
J: TRBJ1-3
size: many
V: TRBV29-1

CDR3: ASSQRWGNQPQH
J: TRBJ1-5
size: many
V: TRBV7-8

CDR3: SARDPAGSGNTIY
J: TRBJ1-3
size: many
V: TRBV20-1

CDR3: ASSVAGGQGAGEQY
J: TRBJ2-7
size: few
V: TRBV9

CDR3: ASSPLTGMSYGYT
J: TRBJ1-2
size: few
V: TRBV18

CDR3: ASSQAAGMNTEAF
J: TRBJ1-1
size: few
V: TRBV4-1

CDR3: ASRQRGGTGELF
J: TRBJ2-2
size: NA
V: TRBV12-3/TRBV12-4

CDR3: ASSPRGTGNTGELF
J: TRBJ2-2
size: many
V: TRBV18

CDR3: ASRAGQYYNSPLH
J: TRBJ1-6
size: NA
V: TRBV2

CDR3: SARTGIHEQF
J: TRBJ2-1
size: NA
V: TRBV20-1

CDR3: ASSRPGEAMNTEAF
J: TRBJ1-1
size: few
V: TRBV7-8

CDR3: ASSQGDSEAF
J: TRBJ1-1
size: few
V: TRBV3-1

CDR3: ASSPGTEETYEQY
J: TRBJ2-7
size: few
V: TRBV7-6

CDR3: ASSFDSWNTIY
J: TRBJ1-3
size: few
V: TRBV7-9

CDR3: SATLSGGTDTQY
J: TRBJ2-3
size: many
V: TRBV20-1

CDR3: SARDYAGDGYT
J: TRBJ1-2
size: NA
V: TRBV20-1

CDR3: ASSSWPASDYEQY
J: TRBJ2-7
size: many
V: TRBV7-2

CDR3: ASSEYGTEAF
J: TRBJ1-1
size: few
V: TRBV18

CDR3: ASSLGGAPLQPQH
J: TRBJ1-5
size: many
V: TRBV6-5

CDR3: ASIPANTGELF
J: TRBJ2-2
size: few
V: TRBV6-2/TRBV6-3

CDR3: ASSQGVGLSSYNEQF
J: TRBJ2-1
size: few
V: TRBV12-3/TRBV12-4

CDR3: ASSPRGSYGYT
J: TRBJ1-2
size: many
V: TRBV7-9

CDR3: ASSYNAGNTIY
J: TRBJ1-3
size: NA
V: TRBV6-5

CDR3: ASSQEGGPMNTEAF
J: TRBJ1-1
size: few
V: TRBV4-1

CDR3: ASSQVGDYTYEQY
J: TRBJ2-7
size: few
V: TRBV4-2

CDR3: ASSLDLGLAGVEQF
J: TRBJ2-1
size: NA
V: TRBV7-2

CDR3: ASSLGGGLTEAF
J: TRBJ1-1
size: NA
V: TRBV11-2

CDR3: ASSLGGVENIQY
J: TRBJ2-4
size: NA
V: TRBV5-1

CDR3: ASSHLGQINEKLF
J: TRBJ1-4
size: NA
V: TRBV3-1

CDR3: ASAQRVKGGLAKNIQY
J: TRBJ2-4
size: NA
V: TRBV19

CDR3: ASNPGARRETQY
J: TRBJ2-5
size: few
V: TRBV5-1

CDR3: ASSRGLGLNTEAF
J: TRBJ1-1
size: few
V: TRBV4-1

CDR3: SARDRGLPPYGYT
J: TRBJ1-2
size: few
V: TRBV20-1

CDR3: ASTTYNTRSNTGELF
J: TRBJ2-2
size: few
V: TRBV19

CDR3: ASSPPFAGELF
J: TRBJ2-2
size: few
V: TRBV28

CDR3: SVCGDLNTEAF
J: TRBJ1-1
size: few
V: TRBV20-1

CDR3: ASSLHQGQVYGYT
J: TRBJ1-2
size: many
V: TRBV28